The 20 T cell receptor beta chains below all came from one sample that was sequenced in a study of OX40 agonist ivuxolimab in advanced cancers. The table came from immunoSEQ multiplex PCR; TCRdb's copy has only in-frame clones and leaves some out. This table has under 50,000 clones, roughly 86% appearing once. Sample: CD4+ or CD8+ T cells sorted from blood, taken in a trial of the OX40 agonist ivuxolimab. All receptors derive from an adult with an advanced solid tumor such as melanoma, head and neck, liver or kidney cancer.

The rearrangement links TRBV6-5 to TRBJ1-2; the D is unclear. Germline assignment: CDR1 MNHEY and CDR2 SVGAGI. Trimming cost V 2 bases and J 6 bases, with 7 bases left between them. This CDR3 region has 12 residues. The CDR3 coding sequence is TGTGCCAGCAGTTACATGGGAAATGGCTACACCTTC. Its protein product is CASSYMGNGYTF.

The rearrangement links TRBV5-4 to TRBJ2-5; D is unclear. V was trimmed by 1 base and J by 3 bases, leaving 10 bases between them. In germline, CDR1 is SGHNT, CDR2 YYREEE (reference sequence). The CDR3 runs 14 residues. As DNA, the CDR3 is TGTGCCAGCAGCTTGCATGACTCTGAAGAGACCCAGTACTTC. Amino acids: CASSLHDSEETQYF.

This clone came up once. The genes are TRBV29-1 and TRBJ2-1; TRBD2 aligns across 13 bases. Germline V CDR1 and CDR2: SQVTM, ANQGSEA. J gave up 7 bases and V 5 bases, and 5 bases lay outside the gene matches. CDR3 length equals 14 residues. The CDR3, as DNA: TGCAGCGTTACTAGCGGGGGGGTATTGAATGAGCAGTTCTTC. Protein product: CSVTSGGVLNEQFF.

The V gene is TRBV19, the J gene TRBJ1-5; 9 bases are shared with TRBD1. Germline-derived CDR1 and CDR2 are LNHDA and SQIVND (reference sequence). J lost 7 bases, V lost 4 bases, and 8 bases had no gene match. The CDR3 has 15 amino acids. CDR3 sequence reads: CASSNRDREGQPQHF. The CDR3 DNA is TGTGCCAGTAGTAACCGGGACAGGGAAGGGCAGCCCCAGCATTTT.

The chain couples TRBV6-6 to TRBJ2-1; D remains unclear. With 7 bases removed from V and 7 bases from J, the gap between germline ends came to 11 bases. This CDR3 spans 12 amino acids. The V gene's germline CDR1 is MNHNY and CDR2 SVGAGI (reference sequence). The CDR3 sequence: CASTPGWNEQFF. In nucleotides, the CDR3 is TGTGCCAGCACCCCAGGATGGAATGAGCAGTTCTTC.

This clone has just one count. The rearrangement joins TRBV10-3 to TRBJ1-3, with D perhaps matching TRBD1 (5 bases). Germline loops: CDR1 ENHRY, CDR2 SYGVKD. Between the trimmed V and J ends, which lost 3 bases and 4 bases, there was a span of 13 bases. The CDR3 covers 15 residues. Here the CDR3 reads CAISDRAGSGNTIYF. CDR3 coding DNA: TGTGCCATCAGTGATAGGGCAGGGTCAGGAAACACCATATATTTT.

The chain carries TRBV7-8 and TRBJ1-1; 8 nucleotides agree with TRBD1. V was pared by 5 bases and J by 4 bases, with 6 bases of the junction left unmatched. CDR1 is SGHVS, CDR2 FQNEAQ, per germline. The CDR3 sequence is 14 residues long. CDR3 DNA sequence: TGTGCCAGCAGCACTAACAGGGGGGGCACTGAAGCTTTCTTT. Its protein product is CASSTNRGGTEAFF.

This chain joins TRBV7-9 and TRBJ2-3, with 8 bases aligning to TRBD1. V gave up 4 bases and J gave up 4 bases; unmatched junction bases: 7. The CDR3 loop spans 15 amino acids. Germline V gene data show CDR1 as SEHNR and CDR2 as FQNEAQ (reference sequence). CDR3 in amino acids: CASSSTGAESDTQYF. The CDR3 DNA is TGTGCCAGCAGCTCGACAGGGGCGGAATCAGATACGCAGTATTTT.

V is TRBV4-1 and J is TRBJ1-5; no definite D call. Germline V gene sequence: CDR1 MGHRA, CDR2 YSYEKL. The CDR3 consists of 13 residues. V gave up 1 base and J gave up 9 bases, with 10 bases separating them. The CDR3 bases are TGCGCCAGCAGCCAAGTCCTTAACGGGCCCCAGCATTTT. Translating it yields CASSQVLNGPQHF.

This chain connects TRBV9 to TRBJ2-2; no definite D call. The germline V gene has CDR1 SGDLS and CDR2 YYNGEE. The V end was cut by 0 bases, the J end by 3 bases, with 12 bases between. CDR3 size: 16 residues. CDR3 coding DNA: TGTGCCAGCAGCGTAGGAGGATTACGGGACACCGGGGAGCTGTTTTTT. Its translation is CASSVGGLRDTGELFF.

This clone was observed a single time. V and J are TRBV7-2 and TRBJ2-7; D possibly corresponds to TRBD1 (6 bases). The CDR3 length is 15 residues. The germline V gene has CDR1 SGHTA and CDR2 FQGNSA. V was shortened by 3 bases and J by 0 bases, with 12 bases between the two germline ends. CDR3 DNA: TGTGCCAGCAGCTTGAAGGACAGTCCCTCCTACGAGCAGTACTTC. Residues: CASSLKDSPSYEQYF.

The V call is TRBV29-1, the J call TRBJ1-2, with 7 bases aligning to TRBD1. The CDR3 totals 16 residues. V was pared by 6 bases and J by 6 bases, with 19 bases of the junction left unmatched. Germline-derived CDR1 and CDR2 are SQVTM and ANQGSEA. For the CDR3, the DNA is TGCAGCGTCGACCCGGGACAGACAACAACTAGCCATGGCTACACCTTC. Protein: CSVDPGQTTTSHGYTF.

V usage is TRBV10-3 and J usage is TRBJ2-1; 9 bases agree with TRBD2. Per germline, CDR1 ENHRY and CDR2 SYGVKD. V shed 2 bases, J shed 5 bases, and the junction held 4 bases outside the gene matches. There are 15 residues in the CDR3. The DNA for the CDR3 is TGTGCCATCAGTGAGGCGGGAGGGCAAAACAATGAGCAGTTCTTC. Protein sequence: CAISEAGGQNNEQFF.

The chain links TRBV10-3 to TRBJ1-2; TRBD1 might be the D (6 bases). V lost 10 bases to trimming and J lost 3 bases, with 12 bases between them. CDR3 size: 12 residues. The germline CDR1 and CDR2 sequences are ENHRY and SYGVKD. CDR3 loop: CANRGGDYGYTF. For the CDR3, the DNA is TGTGCCAACCGTGGGGGCGACTATGGCTACACCTTC.

This clone has only a few counts. This chain uses TRBV7-2 with TRBJ2-1; 8 nucleotides agree with TRBD1. The germline CDR1 and CDR2 sequences are SGHTA and FQGNSA. The CDR3 totals 15 residues. The ends lost 1 base at V and 4 bases at J; junction bases unmatched: 3. DNA for the CDR3: TGTGCCAGCAGCTTAGTACAGGGGGGATACAATGAGCAGTTCTTC. Translating gives CASSLVQGGYNEQFF.

The V call is TRBV2, the J call TRBJ2-1; D not resolved. The CDR3 runs 16 residues. CDR1 SNHLY and CDR2 FYNNEI come from the germline V gene. The V end lost 5 bases, the J end lost 2 bases, and 16 bases lay between the germline ends. CDR3 sequence: CASSPPFGVPYNEQFF. Written as DNA, the CDR3 is TGTGCCAGCAGTCCCCCTTTCGGTGTCCCCTACAATGAGCAGTTCTTC.

This clone was seen a handful of times. The chain recombines TRBV4-2 with TRBJ2-1; TRBD2 is a possible D gene (6 bases). Germline V gene lookup returns CDR1 LGHNA and CDR2 YNFKEQ. Trimming pared 8 bases from V and 6 bases from J, leaving 14 bases between. The CDR3 runs to 13 residues. The DNA of the CDR3 is TGTGCCAGCCGGGAGTTCCGTAGCAATGAGCAGTTCTTC. It is translated as CASREFRSNEQFF.

The chain carries TRBV7-9 and TRBJ2-1; 9 bases agree with TRBD1. The germline CDR1 and CDR2 sequences are SEHNR and FQNEAQ (reference sequence). V dropped 4 bases and J dropped 7; count of bases not matched to a gene: 11. CDR3 length equals 16 residues. Written as DNA, the CDR3 is TGTGCCAGCAGCTCCATTGCACAGGGGGCTTATAATGAGCAGTTCTTC. Its protein product is CASSSIAQGAYNEQFF.

The chain combines TRBV27 with TRBJ1-5, with unresolved D. The CDR3 is 17 amino acids. V lost 4 bases, J lost 1 base, and 17 bases lay in between. CDR1 and CDR2 (germline): MNHEY, SMNVEV (reference sequence). CDR3 amino acids: CASSSLGRGSSNQPQHF. CDR3 DNA: TGTGCCAGCAGTTCACTAGGACGAGGTTCGAGCAATCAGCCCCAGCATTTT.

The chain links TRBV7-8 to TRBJ2-1, with a possible D match to TRBD2 (7 bases). There are 16 residues in the CDR3. Germline CDR1 reads SGHVS; CDR2 reads FQNEAQ. The ends were cut back, 6 bases at V and 0 bases at J, with 15 bases in the middle. CDR3 region: CASRIGGASSYNEQFF. The DNA for the CDR3 is TGTGCCAGCAGGATTGGGGGGGCAAGCTCCTACAATGAGCAGTTCTTC.